This T cell receptor (beta chain) derives from a study of cytomegalovirus exposure and HLA in healthy donors. On the study more broadly: Earlier sequencing of about 200 million T cells yielded around 120 million unique TCR beta sequences.

Germline trimming cut 4 bases from V and 5 bases from J; bases unmatched to any gene: 4. Germline assignment: CDR1 LNHNV and CDR2 YYDKDF (reference sequence). The CDR3 contains 14 residues. Study results and limitations: One variant, a missense change in DCLRE1C, was linked in a later analysis to TCR beta V- and J-gene trimming. An analysis done earlier found most TCR beta V segments productive about 90% or about 30% of the time.

This clone has a single count. Its specificity is not known. The primer mix had 60 Vbeta and 13 Jbeta primers. The repertoire was sequenced with immunoSEQ multiplex PCR; TCRdb's copy has only in-frame clones and lacks some. The sample shows tens of thousands of clones, around 80% of them seen only once. The chain uses TRBV15 and TRBJ2-2; TRBD1 matches at 7 bases. The sequence was obtained from a male donor in good health and CMV-seropositive. Sequences were obtained from PBMCs. The CDR3 DNA is TGTGCCACCAGCAAGGGGACAGAGACCGGGGAGCTGTTTTTT. This translates into CATSKGTETGELFF.